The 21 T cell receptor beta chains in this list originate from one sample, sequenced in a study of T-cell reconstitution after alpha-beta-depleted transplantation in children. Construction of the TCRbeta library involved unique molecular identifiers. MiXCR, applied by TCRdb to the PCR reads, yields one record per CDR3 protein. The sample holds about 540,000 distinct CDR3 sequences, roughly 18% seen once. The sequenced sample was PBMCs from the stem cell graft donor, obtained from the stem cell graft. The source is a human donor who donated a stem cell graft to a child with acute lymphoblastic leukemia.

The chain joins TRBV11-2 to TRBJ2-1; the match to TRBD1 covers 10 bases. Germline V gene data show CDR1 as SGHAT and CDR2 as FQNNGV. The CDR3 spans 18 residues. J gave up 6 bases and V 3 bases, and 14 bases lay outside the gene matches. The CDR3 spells CASSFPRQGARSFNEQFF. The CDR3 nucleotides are TGTGCCAGCAGCTTCCCTCGACAGGGGGCGCGCTCATTCAATGAGCAGTTCTTC.

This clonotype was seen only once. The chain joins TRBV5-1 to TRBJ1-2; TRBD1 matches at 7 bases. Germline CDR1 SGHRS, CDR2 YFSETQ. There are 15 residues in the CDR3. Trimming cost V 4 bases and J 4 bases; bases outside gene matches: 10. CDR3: CASSPATGPIYGYTF. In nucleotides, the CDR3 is TGCGCCAGCAGCCCCGCGACAGGGCCAATCTATGGCTACACCTTC.

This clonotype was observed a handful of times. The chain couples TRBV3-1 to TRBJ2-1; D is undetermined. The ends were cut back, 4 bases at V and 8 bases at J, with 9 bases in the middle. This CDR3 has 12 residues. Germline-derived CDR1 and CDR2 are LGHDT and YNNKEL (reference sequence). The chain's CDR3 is CASSPFGDEQFF. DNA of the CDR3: TGTGCCAGCAGCCCCTTCGGAGATGAGCAGTTCTTC.

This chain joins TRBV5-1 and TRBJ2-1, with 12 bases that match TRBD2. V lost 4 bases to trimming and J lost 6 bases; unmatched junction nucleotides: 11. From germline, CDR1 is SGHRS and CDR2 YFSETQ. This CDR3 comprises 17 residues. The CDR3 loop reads CASSRSPTSGSPNEQFF. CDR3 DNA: TGCGCCAGCAGCCGCTCTCCGACTAGCGGGAGCCCCAATGAGCAGTTCTTC. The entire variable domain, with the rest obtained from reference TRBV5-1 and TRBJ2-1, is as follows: KAGVTQTPRYLIKTRGQQVTLSCSPISGHRSVSWYQQTPGQGLQFLFEYFSETQRNKGNFPGRFSGRQFSNSRSEMNVSTLELGDSALYLCASSRSPTSGSPNEQFFGPGTRLTVL.

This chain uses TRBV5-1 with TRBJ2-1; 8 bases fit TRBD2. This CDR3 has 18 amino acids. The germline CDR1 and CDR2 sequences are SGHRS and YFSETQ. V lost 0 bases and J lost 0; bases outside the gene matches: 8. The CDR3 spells CASSLARPSGRSYNEQFF. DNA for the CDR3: TGCGCCAGCAGCTTGGCCCGCCCTAGCGGGCGCTCCTACAATGAGCAGTTCTTC.

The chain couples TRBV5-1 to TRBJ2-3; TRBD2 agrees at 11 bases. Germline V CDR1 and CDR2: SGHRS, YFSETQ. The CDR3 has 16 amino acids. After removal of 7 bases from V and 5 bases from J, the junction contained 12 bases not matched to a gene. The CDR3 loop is CASGKMTSGIEDTQYF. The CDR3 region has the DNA TGCGCCAGCGGAAAAATGACTAGCGGGATAGAAGATACGCAGTATTTT.

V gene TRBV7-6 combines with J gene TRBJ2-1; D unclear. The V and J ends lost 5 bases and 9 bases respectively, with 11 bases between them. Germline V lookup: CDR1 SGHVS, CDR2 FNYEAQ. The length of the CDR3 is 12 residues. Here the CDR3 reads CASSPGVIEQFF. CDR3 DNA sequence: TGTGCCAGCAGCCCCGGAGTTATTGAGCAGTTCTTC.

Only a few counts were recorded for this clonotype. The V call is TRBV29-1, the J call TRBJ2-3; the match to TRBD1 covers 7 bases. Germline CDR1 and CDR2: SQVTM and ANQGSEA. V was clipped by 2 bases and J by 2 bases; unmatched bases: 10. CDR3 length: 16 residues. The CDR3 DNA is TGCAGCGTTGAACATTTGGGACAGCTAGACACAGATACGCAGTATTTT. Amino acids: CSVEHLGQLDTDTQYF.

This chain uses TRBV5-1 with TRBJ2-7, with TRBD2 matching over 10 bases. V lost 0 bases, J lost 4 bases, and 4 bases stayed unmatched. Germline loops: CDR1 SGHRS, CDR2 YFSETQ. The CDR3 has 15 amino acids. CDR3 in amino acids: CASSLAGTSVYEQYF. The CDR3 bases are TGCGCCAGCAGCTTGGCCGGGACTAGCGTGTACGAGCAGTACTTC.

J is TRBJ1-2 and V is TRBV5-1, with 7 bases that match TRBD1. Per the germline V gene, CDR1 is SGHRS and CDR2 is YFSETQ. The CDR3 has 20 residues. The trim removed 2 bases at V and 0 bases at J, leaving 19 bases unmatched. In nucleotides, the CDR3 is TGCGCCAGCAGCTTAACCGGGACAGTAAATGGAGAATGGTCTAACTATGGCTACACCTTC. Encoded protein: CASSLTGTVNGEWSNYGYTF.

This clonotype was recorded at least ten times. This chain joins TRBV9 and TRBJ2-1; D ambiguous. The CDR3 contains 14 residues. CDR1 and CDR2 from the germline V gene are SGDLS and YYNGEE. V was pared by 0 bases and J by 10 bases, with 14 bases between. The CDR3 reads CASSVGGGNTEQFF. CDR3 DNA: TGTGCCAGCAGCGTAGGGGGTGGCAATACGGAGCAGTTCTTC.

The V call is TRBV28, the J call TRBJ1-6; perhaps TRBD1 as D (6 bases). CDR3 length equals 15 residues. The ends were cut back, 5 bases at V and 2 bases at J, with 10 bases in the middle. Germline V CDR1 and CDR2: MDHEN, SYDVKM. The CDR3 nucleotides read TGTGCCAGCAGTCCCGCAGGGGCCTATAATTCACCCCTCCACTTT. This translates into CASSPAGAYNSPLHF. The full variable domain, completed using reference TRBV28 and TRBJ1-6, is DVKVTQSSRYLVKRTGEKVFLECVQDMDHENMFWYRQDPGLGLRLIYFSYDVKMKEKGDIPEGYSVSREKKERFSLILESASTNQTSMYLCASSPAGAYNSPLHFGNGTRLTVT.

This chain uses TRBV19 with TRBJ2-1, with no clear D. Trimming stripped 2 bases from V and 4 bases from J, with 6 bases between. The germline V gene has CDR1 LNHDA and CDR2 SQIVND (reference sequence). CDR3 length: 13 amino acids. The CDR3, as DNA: TGTGCCAGTAGTATAAATCCTTACAATGAGCAGTTCTTC. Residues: CASSINPYNEQFF. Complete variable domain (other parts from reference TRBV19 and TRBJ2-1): DGGITQSPKYLFRKEGQNVTLSCEQNLNHDAMYWYRQDPGQGLRLIYYSQIVNDFQKGDIAEGYSVSREKKESFPLTVTSAQKNPTAFYLCASSINPYNEQFFGPGTRLTVL.

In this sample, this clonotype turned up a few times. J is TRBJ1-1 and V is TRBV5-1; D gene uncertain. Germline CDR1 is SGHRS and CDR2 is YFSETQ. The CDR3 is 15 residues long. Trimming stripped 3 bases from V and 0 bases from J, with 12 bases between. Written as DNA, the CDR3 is TGCGCCAGCAGCTCCCTACTGACGGTGAACACTGAAGCTTTCTTT. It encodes CASSSLLTVNTEAFF. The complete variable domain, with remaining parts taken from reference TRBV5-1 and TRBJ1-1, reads KAGVTQTPRYLIKTRGQQVTLSCSPISGHRSVSWYQQTPGQGLQFLFEYFSETQRNKGNFPGRFSGRQFSNSRSEMNVSTLELGDSALYLCASSSLLTVNTEAFFGQGTRLTVV.

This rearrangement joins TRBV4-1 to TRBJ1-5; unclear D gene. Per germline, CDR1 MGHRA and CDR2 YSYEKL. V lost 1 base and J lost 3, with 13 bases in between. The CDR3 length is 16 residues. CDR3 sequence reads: CASSQAYSSSNQPQHF. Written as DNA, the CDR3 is TGCGCCAGCAGCCAAGCGTACAGTTCCTCCAATCAGCCCCAGCATTTT.

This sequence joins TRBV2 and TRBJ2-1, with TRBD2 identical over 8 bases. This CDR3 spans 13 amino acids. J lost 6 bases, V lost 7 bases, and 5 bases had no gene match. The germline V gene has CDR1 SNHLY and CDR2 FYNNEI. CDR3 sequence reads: CASTITSGNEQFF. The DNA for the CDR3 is TGTGCCAGCACTATCACTAGCGGCAATGAGCAGTTCTTC.

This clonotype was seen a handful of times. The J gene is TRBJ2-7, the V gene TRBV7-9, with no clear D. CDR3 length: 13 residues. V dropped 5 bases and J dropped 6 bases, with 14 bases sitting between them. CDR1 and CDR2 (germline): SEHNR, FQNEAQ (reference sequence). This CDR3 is CASSTSLRSEQYF. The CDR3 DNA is TGTGCCAGCAGCACCTCGCTACGGTCCGAGCAGTACTTC. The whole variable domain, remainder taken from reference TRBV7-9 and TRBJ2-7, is DTGVSQNPRHKITKRGQNVTFRCDPISEHNRLYWYRQTLGQGPEFLTYFQNEAQLEKSRLLSDRFSAERPKGSFSTLEIQRTEQGDSAMYLCASSTSLRSEQYFGPGTRLTVT.

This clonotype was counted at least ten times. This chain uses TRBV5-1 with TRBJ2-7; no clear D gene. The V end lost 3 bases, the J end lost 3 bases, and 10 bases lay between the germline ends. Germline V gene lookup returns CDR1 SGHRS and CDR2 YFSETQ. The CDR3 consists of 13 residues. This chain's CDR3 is CASSSRTGYEQYF. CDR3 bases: TGCGCCAGCAGCTCAAGGACGGGCTACGAGCAGTACTTC.

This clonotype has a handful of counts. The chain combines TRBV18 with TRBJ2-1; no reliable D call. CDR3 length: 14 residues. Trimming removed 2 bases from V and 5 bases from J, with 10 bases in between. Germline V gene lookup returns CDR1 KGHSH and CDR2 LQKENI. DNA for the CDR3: TGTGCCAGCTCACCATTTAGCCGGAACAATGAGCAGTTCTTC. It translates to CASSPFSRNNEQFF.

The CDR3 region is CSVRTPWGTQYF. In nucleotides, the CDR3 is TGCAGCGTTAGGACTCCCTGGGGGACCCAGTACTTC. The chain combines TRBV29-1 with TRBJ2-5, with D possibly matching TRBD2 (5 bases). CDR1 is SQVTM and CDR2 is ANQGSEA in the germline V gene. CDR3 size: 12 residues. Between the trimmed V and J ends, which lost 5 bases and 7 bases, there was a span of 14 bases.

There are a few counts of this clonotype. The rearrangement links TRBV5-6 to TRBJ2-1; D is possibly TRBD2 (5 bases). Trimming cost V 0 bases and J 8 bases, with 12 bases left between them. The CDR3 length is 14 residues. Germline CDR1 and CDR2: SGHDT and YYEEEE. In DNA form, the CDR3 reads TGTGCCAGCAGCTTGGTTCGGGGTTTGGATGAGCAGTTCTTC. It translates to CASSLVRGLDEQFF.